These T cell receptor beta chains were read from a single sample in a study of blood T cells in healthy people across ages. TCRdb reprocessed the 5' RACE reads with MiXCR, giving one entry per CDR3 protein. In the table there are approximately 800,000 distinct CDR3 sequences, around 25% of which are singletons. The sample was also linked to a second study, of T cells of mothers and their children.

Sequencing input: blood. These receptors originate from a boy aged 5 to 17 in good health. Each CDR3 is given with its conserved first and last residue. A D gene is named only where the DNA matches it firmly. Size tells how often a clone was seen (once, few, many) or the class of an expanded clone, and some rows leave it out.

>few|TRBJ2-3|-|TRBV4-2
TGTGCCAGCAGCCAAGGGGCGGACGGATTGGCGGATACGCAGTATTTT
CASSQGADGLADTQYF
>few|TRBJ2-7|-|TRBV11-2
TGTGCCAGCAGCTTAGTCGCTGCCAGGGCGGCCGCGCCCCACGAGCAGTACTTC
CASSLVAARAAAPHEQYF
>few|TRBJ2-1|TRBD2|TRBV2
TGTGCCGGATCCGGGGGACTAGTCGCGAGTGAGCAGTTCTTC
CAGSGGLVASEQFF
>-|TRBJ1-2|TRBD1|TRBV7-2
TGTGCCAGCAGCCACCGATGGGGACAGGACTATGGCTACACCTTC
CASSHRWGQDYGYTF
>-|TRBJ1-6|TRBD1|TRBV12-3/TRBV12-4
TGTGCCAGCAGTGGGACAGGCTCCTATAATTCACCCCTCCACTTT
CASSGTGSYNSPLHF
>few|TRBJ2-1|TRBD2|TRBV11-3
TGTGCCAGCAGCTCCCAGAAAGCGGGACCCTACAATGAGCAGTTCTTC
CASSSQKAGPYNEQFF
>-|TRBJ2-3|TRBD1|TRBV6-1
TGTGCCAGCAGTCCGAGGGGGCAGATGGGCACAGATACGCAGTATTTT
CASSPRGQMGTDTQYF
>-|TRBJ2-7|-|TRBV12-3/TRBV12-4
TGTGCCAGCAGCCCCACCCAGGGACCCCACGAGCAGTACTTC
CASSPTQGPHEQYF
>-|TRBJ2-5|TRBD2|TRBV4-2
TGTGCCAGCAGCCAAGCCCCGGGGGGTACCCAAGAGACCCAGTACTTC
CASSQAPGGTQETQYF
>-|TRBJ2-5|-|TRBV7-3
TGTGCCAGCAGCGACGCGGAGGTGGAAGAGAGCCAGTACTTC
CASSDAEVEESQYF
>-|TRBJ1-1|-|TRBV12-3/TRBV12-4
TGTGCCAGCAGTTCATCTGGTGAAGCTTTCTTT
CASSSSGEAFF
>-|TRBJ2-2|TRBD2|TRBV7-3
TGTGCCAGCAGCGGGACTAGCAGGGCCGGGGAGCTGTTTTTT
CASSGTSRAGELFF
>-|TRBJ2-1|TRBD1|TRBV12-3/TRBV12-4
TGTGCCAGCAGTTTAAGGACAGGCTCGGGTGAGCAGTTCTTC
CASSLRTGSGEQFF
>-|TRBJ2-1|-|TRBV20-1
TGCAGTGCTAGAGGAGGGGATGGGGGTGTCAGAAGGGATGAGCAGTTCTTC
CSARGGDGGVRRDEQFF
>few|TRBJ2-3|TRBD2|TRBV5-1
TGCGCCAGCAGCGGGGGACTAGCGGGGGTGAATACGCAGTATTTT
CASSGGLAGVNTQYF
>few|TRBJ1-2|-|TRBV12-3/TRBV12-4
TGTGCCAGCAGTCCCAAAGTACGAGGCTACACCTTC
CASSPKVRGYTF
>many|TRBJ2-5|-|TRBV28
TGTGCCAGCAGTCTCACAGGGCTCGGGGAGACCCAGTACTTC
CASSLTGLGETQYF
>-|TRBJ2-5|-|TRBV7-9
TGTGCCGGTCAGGGGATGGCCGAGACCCAGTACTTC
CAGQGMAETQYF
>few|TRBJ2-5|TRBD2|TRBV12-3/TRBV12-4
TGTGCCAGCAGTCGACTAGCGGGTATAGAGACCCAGTACTTC
CASSRLAGIETQYF
>-|TRBJ1-4|-|TRBV7-2
TGTGCCAGCAGCTTAGACCCGCTCTTTAATGAAAAACTGTTTTTT
CASSLDPLFNEKLFF
>few|TRBJ1-4|TRBD1|TRBV12-3/TRBV12-4
TGTGCCAGCAGTTTAACAGGGGGTAGTGGAAAACTGTTTTTT
CASSLTGGSGKLFF